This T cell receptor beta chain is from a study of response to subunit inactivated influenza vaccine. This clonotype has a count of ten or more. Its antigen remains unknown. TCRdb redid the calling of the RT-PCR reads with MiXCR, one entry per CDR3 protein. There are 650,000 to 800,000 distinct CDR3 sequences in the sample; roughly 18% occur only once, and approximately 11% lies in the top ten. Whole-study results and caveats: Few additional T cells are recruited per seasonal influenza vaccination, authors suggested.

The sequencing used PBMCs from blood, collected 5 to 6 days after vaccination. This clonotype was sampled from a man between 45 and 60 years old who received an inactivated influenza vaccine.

The CDR3, as DNA: TGTGCCAGCAGCTTCACTGACACCACAGATACGCAGTATTTT. Amino acid sequence: CASSFTDTTDTQYF. V is TRBV7-2 and J is TRBJ2-3; no reliable D call. Germline assignment: CDR1 SGHTA and CDR2 FQGNSA. This CDR3 is built from 14 residues. Trimming removed 3 bases at V and 2 bases at J, with 9 bases between. Filled out from reference TRBV7-2 and TRBJ2-3, the complete variable domain reads GAGVSQSPSNKVTEKGKDVELRCDPISGHTALYWYRQSLGQGLEFLIYFQGNSAPDKSGLPSDRFSAERTGGSVSTLTIQRTQQEDSAVYLCASSFTDTTDTQYFGPGTRLTVL.